The clone carrying this T cell receptor beta chain was seen many times. As to time point: newly diagnosed GD, antithyroid drugs for less than 3 months. Making the TCR library involved RNA that had been extracted from PBMCs. Building the TCR beta libraries relied on iRepertoire HTBI primers, and CDR3 regions underwent Arm-PCR. Source study methods: Detected in the samples were approximately 58 TRBV and over 11 TRBJ segments. TCRdb re-called the multiplex PCR reads through MiXCR, storing one row per CDR3 protein. These V and J calls derive from TCRdb rather than the authors' analysis. The repertoire has 350,000 to 550,000 distinct CDR3 sequences, 14% to 15% of them found once; the top ten carry roughly a sixth. V gave up 1 base and J gave up 3 bases; unmatched junction bases: 5. CDR3 length: 14 residues. Germline CDR1 and CDR2: DFQATT and SNEGSKA (reference sequence). The data originate from a study of regulatory T cells in long-lasting Graves disease.

These data also featured in a second study, about T cells in Graves' hyperthyroidism and ophthalmopathy.

Sequencing was performed on peripheral blood mononuclear cells (PBMCs), taken at new diagnosis, from a patient treated with antithyroid drugs. The sequence was obtained from a woman under 40 with Graves disease. J is TRBJ2-7 and V is TRBV20-1; 8 nucleotides match TRBD2. As DNA, the CDR3 is TGCAGTGCTAGAGTTCCGGGACTAGACTACGAGCAGTACTTC. Its protein is CSARVPGLDYEQYF.